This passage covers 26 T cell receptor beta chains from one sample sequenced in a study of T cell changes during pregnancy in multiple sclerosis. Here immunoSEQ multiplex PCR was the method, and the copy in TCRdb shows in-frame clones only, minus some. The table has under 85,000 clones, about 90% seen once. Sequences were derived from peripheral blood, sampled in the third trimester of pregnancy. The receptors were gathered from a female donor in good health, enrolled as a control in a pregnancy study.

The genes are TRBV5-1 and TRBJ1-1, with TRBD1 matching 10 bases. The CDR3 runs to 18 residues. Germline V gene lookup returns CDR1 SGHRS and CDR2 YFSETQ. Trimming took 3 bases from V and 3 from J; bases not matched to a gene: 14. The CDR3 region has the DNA TGCGCCAGCAGCTCCAGAGGGACGACAGGGGGCTTGGACACTGAAGCTTTCTTT. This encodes CASSSRGTTGGLDTEAFF.

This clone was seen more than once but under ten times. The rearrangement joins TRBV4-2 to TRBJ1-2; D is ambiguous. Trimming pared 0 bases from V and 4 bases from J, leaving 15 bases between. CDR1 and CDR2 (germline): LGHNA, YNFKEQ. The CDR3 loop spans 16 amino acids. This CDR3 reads CASSQESRGSGYGYTF. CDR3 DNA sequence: TGTGCCAGCAGCCAAGAGAGTCGAGGAAGCGGCTATGGCTACACCTTC.

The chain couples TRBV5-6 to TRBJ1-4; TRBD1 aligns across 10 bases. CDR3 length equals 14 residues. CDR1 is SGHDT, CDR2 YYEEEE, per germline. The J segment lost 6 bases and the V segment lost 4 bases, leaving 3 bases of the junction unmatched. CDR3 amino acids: CASSMGTGDEKLFF. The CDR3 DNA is TGTGCCAGCAGCATGGGGACAGGGGATGAAAAACTGTTTTTT.

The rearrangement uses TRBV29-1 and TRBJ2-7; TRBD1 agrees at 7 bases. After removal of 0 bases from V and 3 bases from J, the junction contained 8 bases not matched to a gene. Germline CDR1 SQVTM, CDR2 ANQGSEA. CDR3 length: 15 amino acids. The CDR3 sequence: CSVEDWVGGSYEQYF. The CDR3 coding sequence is TGCAGCGTTGAAGATTGGGTAGGGGGCAGCTACGAGCAGTACTTC.

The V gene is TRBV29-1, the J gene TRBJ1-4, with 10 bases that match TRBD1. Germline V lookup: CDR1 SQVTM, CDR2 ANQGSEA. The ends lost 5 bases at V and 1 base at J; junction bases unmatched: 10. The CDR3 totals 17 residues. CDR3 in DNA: TGCAGCGTTTTTTCCGCCCGGGACAGGGGAACTAATGAAAAACTGTTTTTT. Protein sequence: CSVFSARDRGTNEKLFF.

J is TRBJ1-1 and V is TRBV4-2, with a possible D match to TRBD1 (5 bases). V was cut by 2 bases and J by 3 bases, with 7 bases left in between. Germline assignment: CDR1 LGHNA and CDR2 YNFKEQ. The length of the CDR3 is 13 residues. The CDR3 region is CASSQTGYTEAFF. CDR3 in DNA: TGTGCCAGCAGCCAAACAGGATACACTGAAGCTTTCTTT.

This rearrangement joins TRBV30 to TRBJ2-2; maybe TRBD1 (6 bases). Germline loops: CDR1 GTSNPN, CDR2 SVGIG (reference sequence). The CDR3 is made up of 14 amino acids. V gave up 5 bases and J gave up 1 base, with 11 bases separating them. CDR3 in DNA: TGTGCCTGGGGAAGGGGGATGAACACCGGGGAGCTGTTTTTT. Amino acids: CAWGRGMNTGELFF. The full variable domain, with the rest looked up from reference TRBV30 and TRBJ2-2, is SQTIHQWPATLVQPVGSPLSLECTVEGTSNPNLYWYRQAAGRGLQLLFYSVGIGQISSEVPQNLSASRPQDRQFILSSKKLLLSDSGFYLCAWGRGMNTGELFFGEGSRLTVL.

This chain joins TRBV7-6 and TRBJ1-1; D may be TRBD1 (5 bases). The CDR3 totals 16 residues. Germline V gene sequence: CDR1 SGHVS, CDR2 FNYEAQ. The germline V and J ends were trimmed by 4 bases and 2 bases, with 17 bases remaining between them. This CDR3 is CASSSRPWGVNTEAFF. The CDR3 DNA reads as TGTGCCAGCAGCTCACGGCCGTGGGGGGTAAACACTGAAGCTTTCTTT.

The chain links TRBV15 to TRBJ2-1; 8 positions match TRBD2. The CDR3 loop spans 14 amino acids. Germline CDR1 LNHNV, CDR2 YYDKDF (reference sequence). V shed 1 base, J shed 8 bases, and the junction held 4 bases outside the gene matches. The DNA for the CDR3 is TGTGCCACCAGCAGAGTGCGAGCGGGGGATGAGCAGTTCTTC. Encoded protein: CATSRVRAGDEQFF.

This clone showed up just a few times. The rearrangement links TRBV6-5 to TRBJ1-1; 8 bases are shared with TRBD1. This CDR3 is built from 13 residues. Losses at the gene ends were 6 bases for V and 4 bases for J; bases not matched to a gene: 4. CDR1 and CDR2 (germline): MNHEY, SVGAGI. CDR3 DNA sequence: TGTGCCAGCAGCCCGGACAGGGCCACTGAAGCTTTCTTT. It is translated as CASSPDRATEAFF.

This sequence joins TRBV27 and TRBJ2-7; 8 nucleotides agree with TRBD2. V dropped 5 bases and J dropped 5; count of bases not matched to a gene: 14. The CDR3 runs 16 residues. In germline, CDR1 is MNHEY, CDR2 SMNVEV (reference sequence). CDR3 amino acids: CASSNPPGGPKDEQYF. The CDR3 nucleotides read TGTGCCAGCAGTAACCCACCGGGGGGGCCCAAAGACGAGCAGTACTTC.

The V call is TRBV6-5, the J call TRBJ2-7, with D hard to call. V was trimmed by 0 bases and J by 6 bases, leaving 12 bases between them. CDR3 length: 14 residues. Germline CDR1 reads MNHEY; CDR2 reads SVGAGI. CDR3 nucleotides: TGTGCCAGCAGTTACTCGCCGGGTCAACCCGAGCAGTACTTC. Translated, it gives CASSYSPGQPEQYF.

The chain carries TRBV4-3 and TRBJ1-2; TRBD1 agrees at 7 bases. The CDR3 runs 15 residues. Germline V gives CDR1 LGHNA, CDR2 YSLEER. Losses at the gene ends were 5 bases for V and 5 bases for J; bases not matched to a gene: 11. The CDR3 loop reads CASSLSPGTEYGYTF. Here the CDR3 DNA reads TGCGCCAGCAGCTTAAGCCCAGGGACAGAGTATGGCTACACCTTC.

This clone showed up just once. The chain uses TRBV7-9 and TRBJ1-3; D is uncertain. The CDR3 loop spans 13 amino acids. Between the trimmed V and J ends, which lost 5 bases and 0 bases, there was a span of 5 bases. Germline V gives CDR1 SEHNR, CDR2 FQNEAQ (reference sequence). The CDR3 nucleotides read TGTGCCAGCAGCCAGGACTCTGGAAACACCATATATTTT. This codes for CASSQDSGNTIYF. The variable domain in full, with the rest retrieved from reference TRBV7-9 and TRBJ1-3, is DTGVSQNPRHKITKRGQNVTFRCDPISEHNRLYWYRQTLGQGPEFLTYFQNEAQLEKSRLLSDRFSAERPKGSFSTLEIQRTEQGDSAMYLCASSQDSGNTIYFGEGSWLTVV.

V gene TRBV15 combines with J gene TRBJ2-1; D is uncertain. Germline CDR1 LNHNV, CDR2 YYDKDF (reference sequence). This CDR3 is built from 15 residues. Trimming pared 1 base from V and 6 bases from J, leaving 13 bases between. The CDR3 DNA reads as TGTGCCACCAGCAGAGTAAGCGACGGAGCCAATGAGCAGTTCTTC. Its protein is CATSRVSDGANEQFF.

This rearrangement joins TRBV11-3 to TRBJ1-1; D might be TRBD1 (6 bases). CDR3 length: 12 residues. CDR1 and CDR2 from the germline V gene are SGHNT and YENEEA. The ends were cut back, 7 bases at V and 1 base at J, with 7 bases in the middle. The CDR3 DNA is TGTGCCAGCAAAGGGGGGAACACTGAAGCTTTCTTT. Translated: CASKGGNTEAFF. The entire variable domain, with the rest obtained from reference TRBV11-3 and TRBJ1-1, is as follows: EAGVVQSPRYKIIEKKQPVAFWCNPISGHNTLYWYLQNLGQGPELLIRYENEEAVDDSQLPKDRFSAERLKGVDSTLKIQPAELGDSAVYLCASKGGNTEAFFGQGTRLTVV.

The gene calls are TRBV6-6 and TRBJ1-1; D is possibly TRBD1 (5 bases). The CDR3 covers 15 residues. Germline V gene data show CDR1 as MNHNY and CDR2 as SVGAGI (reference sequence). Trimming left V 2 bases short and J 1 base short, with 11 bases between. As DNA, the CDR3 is TGTGCCAGCAGTTACGGGGGGACTAAGAACACTGAAGCTTTCTTT. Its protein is CASSYGGTKNTEAFF.

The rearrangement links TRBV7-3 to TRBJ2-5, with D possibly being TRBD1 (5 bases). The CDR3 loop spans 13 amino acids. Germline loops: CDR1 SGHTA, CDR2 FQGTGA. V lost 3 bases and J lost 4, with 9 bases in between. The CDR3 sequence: CASSLQGSETQYF. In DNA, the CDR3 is TGTGCCAGCAGCTTGCAGGGCTCAGAGACCCAGTACTTC.

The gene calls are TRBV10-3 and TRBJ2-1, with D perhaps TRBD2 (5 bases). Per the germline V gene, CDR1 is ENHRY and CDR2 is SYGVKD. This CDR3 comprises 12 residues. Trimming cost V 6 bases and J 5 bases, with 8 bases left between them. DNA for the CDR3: TGTGCCATCAGGGACTTCCACAATGAGCAGTTCTTC. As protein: CAIRDFHNEQFF.

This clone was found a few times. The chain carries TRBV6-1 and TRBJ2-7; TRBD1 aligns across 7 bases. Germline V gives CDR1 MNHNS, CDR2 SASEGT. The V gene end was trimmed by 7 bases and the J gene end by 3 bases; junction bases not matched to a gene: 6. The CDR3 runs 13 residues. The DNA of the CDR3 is TGTGCCAGCACAGGGGGAAGGAACTACGAGCAGTACTTC. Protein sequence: CASTGGRNYEQYF.

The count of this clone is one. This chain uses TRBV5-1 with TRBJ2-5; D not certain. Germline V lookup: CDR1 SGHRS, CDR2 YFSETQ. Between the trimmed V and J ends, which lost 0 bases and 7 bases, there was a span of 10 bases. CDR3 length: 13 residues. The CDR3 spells CASSLDSSGTQYF. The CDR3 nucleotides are TGCGCCAGCAGCTTGGATAGTTCTGGGACCCAGTACTTC.

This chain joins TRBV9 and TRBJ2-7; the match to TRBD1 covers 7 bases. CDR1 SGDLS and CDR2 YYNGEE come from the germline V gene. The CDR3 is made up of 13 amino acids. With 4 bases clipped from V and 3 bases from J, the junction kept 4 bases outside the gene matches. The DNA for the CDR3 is TGTGCCAGCAGCCCGGGACAGATCTACGAGCAGTACTTC. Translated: CASSPGQIYEQYF.

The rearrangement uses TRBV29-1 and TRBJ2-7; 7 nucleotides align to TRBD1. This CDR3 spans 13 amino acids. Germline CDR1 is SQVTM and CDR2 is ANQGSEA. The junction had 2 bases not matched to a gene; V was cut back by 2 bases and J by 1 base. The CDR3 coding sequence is TGCAGCGTTGAAAAGGACAGGTCCTACGAGCAGTACTTC. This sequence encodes CSVEKDRSYEQYF.

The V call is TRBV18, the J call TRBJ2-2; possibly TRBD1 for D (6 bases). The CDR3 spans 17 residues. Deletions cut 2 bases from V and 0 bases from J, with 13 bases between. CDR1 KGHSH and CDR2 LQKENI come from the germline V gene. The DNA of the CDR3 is TGTGCCAGCTCACCAGAAGGACAGATCGCGAACACCGGGGAGCTGTTTTTT. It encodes CASSPEGQIANTGELFF.

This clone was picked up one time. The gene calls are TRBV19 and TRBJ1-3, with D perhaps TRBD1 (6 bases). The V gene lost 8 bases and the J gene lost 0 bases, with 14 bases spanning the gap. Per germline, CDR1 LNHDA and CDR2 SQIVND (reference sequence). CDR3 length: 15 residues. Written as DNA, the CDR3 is TGTGCCAGTGGGGGCCGCCGGAACTCTGGAAACACCATATATTTT. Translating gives CASGGRRNSGNTIYF.

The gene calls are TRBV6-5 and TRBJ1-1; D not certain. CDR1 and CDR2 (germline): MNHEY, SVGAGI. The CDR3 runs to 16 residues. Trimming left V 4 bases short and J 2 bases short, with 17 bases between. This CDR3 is CASSFSILERNTEAFF. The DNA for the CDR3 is TGTGCCAGCAGTTTTTCTATACTCGAACGAAACACTGAAGCTTTCTTT.